This T cell receptor beta chain was found in a study of blood T cell repertoires in COVID-19. Study information: Sample material is recorded as cDNA or gDNA derived from T cells, B-cell-depleted T cells, or PBMCs.

The CDR3 consists of 17 residues. Per the original methods: Estimates of nucleated cell counts were drawn from the amplification of reference gene primers. Profiled with immunoSEQ multiplex PCR; TCRdb holds only in-frame clones, not every one. V, J and clone size derive from that table, while D and trimming were established from the DNA sequence. The data hold about 270,000 clones, with 85% observed a single time. The sequencing input was peripheral blood. The sequence was collected from a woman aged 50 to 65 with active or convalescent COVID-19. The J gene is TRBJ2-7, the V gene TRBV21-1; the table calls TRBD2, which could not be checked here. TRBV21-1 is flagged as a pseudogene. CDR3: CASSKGFHEREYYEQYF. The DNA of the CDR3 is TGTGCCAGCAGCAAAGGTTTTCATGAGCGGGAGTATTACGAGCAGTACTTC.